This T cell receptor beta chain was captured in a study of T cell responses to AZD1222 COVID-19 vaccine. Generated by immunoSEQ multiplex PCR, the TCRdb table keeps only in-frame clones and is missing some. Of 85,000 to 130,000 clones listed, 88% are singletons. Note on this clone: The antigen is not known.

Per the germline V gene, CDR1 is SEHNR and CDR2 is FQNEAQ (reference sequence). V was pared by 4 bases and J by 2 bases, with 11 bases between. The CDR3 contains 14 residues. Overall study findings and caveats: The sample set comprised mostly white British donors with more females, and clonal diversity was possibly underestimated. Of spike-specific TCRs, nearly half reportedly target regions left unmutated in variants. Two AZD1222 administrations were followed by greater Spike-specific TCR breadth and depth.

The input for sequencing was peripheral blood, taken on day 0 of AZD1222 vaccination. The sequence was collected from an adult in good health. The gene calls are TRBV7-9 and TRBJ1-1; D not resolved. The CDR3 is CASSSSWVNTEAFF. The CDR3 nucleotides are TGTGCCAGCAGCTCCTCGTGGGTTAACACTGAAGCTTTCTTT. The whole variable domain, remainder taken from reference TRBV7-9 and TRBJ1-1, is DTGVSQNPRHKITKRGQNVTFRCDPISEHNRLYWYRQTLGQGPEFLTYFQNEAQLEKSRLLSDRFSAERPKGSFSTLEIQRTEQGDSAMYLCASSSSWVNTEAFFGQGTRLTVV.